This is a list of T cell receptor beta chains from one sample in a study of blood T cell repertoires in COVID-19. Clones were read by immunoSEQ multiplex PCR, and TCRdb kept only the in-frame ones, dropping some. The sample records some 340,000 clones, more than 75% being singletons. Sequences were obtained from PBMCs or T cells enriched from blood (not recorded which). The receptors were sampled from a woman aged 25 to 39 who had recovered from COVID-19. CDR3s include the opening cysteine and the closing phenylalanine or tryptophan. The D gene is left open where the match is weak. For some rows the clone size is stated as once, few or many, or as a class when expanded; others skip it.

CDR3 DNA: TGTGCCAGCAGCTTTTTCGGCAGGGGCTTAAATCAGCCCCAGCATTTT
CDR3 protein: CASSFFGRGLNQPQHF
J gene: TRBJ1-5
clone size: -
D gene: -
V gene: TRBV5-6

CDR3 DNA: TGCGCCAGCAGGGACAGGACAGGGGGAAATGAAAAACTGTTTTTT
CDR3 protein: CASRDRTGGNEKLFF
J gene: TRBJ1-4
clone size: -
D gene: TRBD1
V gene: TRBV4-1

CDR3 DNA: TGTGCCAGCAGCCAGCACGGGGAAGAGACCCAGTACTTC
CDR3 protein: CASSQHGEETQYF
J gene: TRBJ2-5
clone size: -
D gene: -
V gene: TRBV3-1/TRBV3-2

CDR3 DNA: TGTGCCAGCAGCTTATCGGGACAACCTGATCAGCCCCAGCATTTT
CDR3 protein: CASSLSGQPDQPQHF
J gene: TRBJ1-5
clone size: -
D gene: -
V gene: TRBV11-2

CDR3 DNA: TGTGCCAGCAGCTGGGGACTAGCTTCCGATGAGCAGTTCTTC
CDR3 protein: CASSWGLASDEQFF
J gene: TRBJ2-1
clone size: many
D gene: TRBD2
V gene: TRBV5-6

CDR3 DNA: TGCGCCAGCAGCCAAGAACTTGCGGGAACTGGAAACACCATATATTTT
CDR3 protein: CASSQELAGTGNTIYF
J gene: TRBJ1-3
clone size: -
D gene: -
V gene: TRBV4-3

CDR3 DNA: TGTGCCAGCAGCCCTTCCCTAGGGGGGGCAGGGGAGCAGTACTTC
CDR3 protein: CASSPSLGGAGEQYF
J gene: TRBJ2-7
clone size: few
D gene: -
V gene: TRBV9

CDR3 DNA: TGCGCCAGCAGCCACGGGACACAGGCGAATGAGCAGTTCTTC
CDR3 protein: CASSHGTQANEQFF
J gene: TRBJ2-1
clone size: -
D gene: -
V gene: TRBV4-3

CDR3 DNA: TGCGCCAGCAGCTTGGCTGGGACAGGGGAAGAGACCCAGTACTTC
CDR3 protein: CASSLAGTGEETQYF
J gene: TRBJ2-5
clone size: -
D gene: TRBD1
V gene: TRBV5-1

CDR3 DNA: TGTGCCAGCAGCTTGGTAGGCGGGACCCAGTACTTC
CDR3 protein: CASSLVGGTQYF
J gene: TRBJ2-5
clone size: few
D gene: -
V gene: TRBV5-5

CDR3 DNA: TGTGCCAGCAGCGAGACAGGGGGCTATGGCTACACCTTC
CDR3 protein: CASSETGGYGYTF
J gene: TRBJ1-2
clone size: -
D gene: TRBD1
V gene: TRBV7-9

CDR3 DNA: TGTGCCAGCAGCCCAGCCTCTACTACCCAGCAGTTCTTC
CDR3 protein: CASSPASTTQQFF
J gene: TRBJ2-1
clone size: once
D gene: -
V gene: TRBV7-9

CDR3 DNA: TGTGCCAGCAGTTACTCAACGACCCATCCGGGACAGGGGTCCTACGAGCAGTACTTC
CDR3 protein: CASSYSTTHPGQGSYEQYF
J gene: TRBJ2-7
clone size: -
D gene: TRBD1
V gene: TRBV6-2/TRBV6-3

CDR3 DNA: TGTGCCTACCGCGCAGATACGCAGTATTTT
CDR3 protein: CAYRADTQYF
J gene: TRBJ2-3
clone size: -
D gene: -
V gene: TRBV2

CDR3 DNA: TGTGCCAGCAGCCTTAAATCGACAGGCTCCTATGGCTACACCTTC
CDR3 protein: CASSLKSTGSYGYTF
J gene: TRBJ1-2
clone size: -
D gene: -
V gene: TRBV6-5

CDR3 DNA: TGCGCCAGCAGCTTAGGAGATGCAACTAATGAAAAACTGTTTTTT
CDR3 protein: CASSLGDATNEKLFF
J gene: TRBJ1-4
clone size: -
D gene: -
V gene: TRBV5-1

CDR3 DNA: TGTGCCAGCAGCACGCTCGGGGAAGGAAACACCATATATTTT
CDR3 protein: CASSTLGEGNTIYF
J gene: TRBJ1-3
clone size: once
D gene: -
V gene: TRBV11-1

CDR3 DNA: TGTGCCAGCATAGGGACAGCCTATGGCTACACCTTC
CDR3 protein: CASIGTAYGYTF
J gene: TRBJ1-2
clone size: -
D gene: TRBD1
V gene: TRBV28

CDR3 DNA: TGCGCCAGCAGCCCCCCAGGAGGGCCGGGACTCCTTTCCACCTTC
CDR3 protein: CASSPPGGPGLLSTF
J gene: TRBJ1-2
clone size: -
D gene: -
V gene: TRBV4-1

CDR3 DNA: TGCGCCAGCACCGAGGGAGGCGGCCTTAATGAAAAACTGTTTTTT
CDR3 protein: CASTEGGGLNEKLFF
J gene: TRBJ1-4
clone size: -
D gene: -
V gene: TRBV5-1

CDR3 DNA: TGTGCCAGCAGCCTCTGGAAGGAGCACACTGAAGCTTTCTTT
CDR3 protein: CASSLWKEHTEAFF
J gene: TRBJ1-1
clone size: -
D gene: -
V gene: TRBV7-9

CDR3 DNA: TGTGCCAGCAGCTCAGGACACCACTACGAGCAGTACTTC
CDR3 protein: CASSSGHHYEQYF
J gene: TRBJ2-7
clone size: -
D gene: -
V gene: TRBV13

CDR3 DNA: TGTGCCAGTAGTCGAAGACTTACAGGGGGAACTGAAGCTTTCTTT
CDR3 protein: CASSRRLTGGTEAFF
J gene: TRBJ1-1
clone size: -
D gene: TRBD1
V gene: TRBV19

CDR3 DNA: TGTGCCAGCAGTCGGAGCCGGGGGGAGCAGTTCTTC
CDR3 protein: CASSRSRGEQFF
J gene: TRBJ2-1
clone size: -
D gene: -
V gene: TRBV12-3/TRBV12-4

CDR3 DNA: TGTGCTAGTGGTTTGGGGACAGGGTCCCACCAGAGTTATGGCTACACCTTC
CDR3 protein: CASGLGTGSHQSYGYTF
J gene: TRBJ1-2
clone size: once
D gene: TRBD1
V gene: TRBV12-5

CDR3 DNA: TGTGCCAGCTCGGGGACAGGGGCGAATGAAAAACTGTTTTTT
CDR3 protein: CASSGTGANEKLFF
J gene: TRBJ1-4
clone size: once
D gene: TRBD1
V gene: TRBV18

CDR3 DNA: TGTGCCAGCAGTTTACCCGGACAGGGGGACGCCGGGGAGCTGTTTTTT
CDR3 protein: CASSLPGQGDAGELFF
J gene: TRBJ2-2
clone size: -
D gene: TRBD1
V gene: TRBV28

CDR3 DNA: TGTGCCTGGAGTGTTATCGGAGGGAACACTGAAGCTTTCTTT
CDR3 protein: CAWSVIGGNTEAFF
J gene: TRBJ1-1
clone size: -
D gene: -
V gene: TRBV30

CDR3 DNA: TGTGCCAGTAGTATTTCGACAGGGAGCTCCTACGAGCAGTACTTC
CDR3 protein: CASSISTGSSYEQYF
J gene: TRBJ2-7
clone size: -
D gene: TRBD1
V gene: TRBV19

CDR3 DNA: TGTGCCATCAGTGAGTCACGGAACTATGGCTACACCTTC
CDR3 protein: CAISESRNYGYTF
J gene: TRBJ1-2
clone size: -
D gene: -
V gene: TRBV10-3

CDR3 DNA: TGTGCCAGCTCAGACCGGTCAGGGGCGGAGAAGGAAAAACTGTTTTTT
CDR3 protein: CASSDRSGAEKEKLFF
J gene: TRBJ1-4
clone size: -
D gene: -
V gene: TRBV18

CDR3 DNA: TGCGCCAGCAGCCAGCTCAGGGGGCCGAATTCACCCCTCCACTTT
CDR3 protein: CASSQLRGPNSPLHF
J gene: TRBJ1-6
clone size: -
D gene: TRBD1
V gene: TRBV4-3

CDR3 DNA: TGTGCCAGCAGCCACCTCGATTTCGGGACAGGGTTCTACGAGCAGTACTTC
CDR3 protein: CASSHLDFGTGFYEQYF
J gene: TRBJ2-7
clone size: -
D gene: TRBD1
V gene: TRBV3-1/TRBV3-2

CDR3 DNA: TGTGCCAGCAGCTTAGGGGGGACAGGGTGGGATTCACCCCTCCACTTT
CDR3 protein: CASSLGGTGWDSPLHF
J gene: TRBJ1-6
clone size: -
D gene: TRBD1
V gene: TRBV7-2

CDR3 DNA: TGTGCCAGCAGCTTGGCGGGGGGCGCAGGGGAGACCCAGTACTTC
CDR3 protein: CASSLAGGAGETQYF
J gene: TRBJ2-5
clone size: -
D gene: -
V gene: TRBV5-5

CDR3 DNA: TGTGCCACCAGCAGAGATTCATTAGGGGACAGGGGAGGGGTAGAGGCTACTTACACCTTC
CDR3 protein: CATSRDSLGDRGGVEATYTF
J gene: TRBJ1-2
clone size: few
D gene: TRBD1
V gene: TRBV15

CDR3 DNA: TGTGCCAGCAGCCTTAGAGGAGGGACCCAGTACTTC
CDR3 protein: CASSLRGGTQYF
J gene: TRBJ2-5
clone size: -
D gene: -
V gene: TRBV6-2/TRBV6-3

CDR3 DNA: TGCGCCAGCAGCCAAGTGTTCGGGGGGTCCGAACTGTTTTTT
CDR3 protein: CASSQVFGGSELFF
J gene: TRBJ1-4
clone size: -
D gene: -
V gene: TRBV4-3

CDR3 DNA: TGTGCCAGCAGTTTAGGAGAAGGACAGGGAACAGATACGCAGTATTTT
CDR3 protein: CASSLGEGQGTDTQYF
J gene: TRBJ2-3
clone size: -
D gene: TRBD1
V gene: TRBV27

CDR3 DNA: TGTGCCAGCAGCCAATTTGGAGGGCCTTTCTACGAGCAGTACTTC
CDR3 protein: CASSQFGGPFYEQYF
J gene: TRBJ2-7
clone size: -
D gene: -
V gene: TRBV14

CDR3 DNA: TGTGCCAGCAGCCCCGGACAGGGGGCGCCCGGGGAAGCTTTCTTT
CDR3 protein: CASSPGQGAPGEAFF
J gene: TRBJ1-1
clone size: -
D gene: TRBD1
V gene: TRBV5-4

CDR3 DNA: TGTGCCAGCAGCCTTCTTCGGGGATTCAACTATGGCTACACCTTC
CDR3 protein: CASSLLRGFNYGYTF
J gene: TRBJ1-2
clone size: -
D gene: -
V gene: TRBV3-1/TRBV3-2

CDR3 DNA: TGTGCCAGCAGGCAACAGGGTGAGGTGACCAAAAACATTCAGTACTTC
CDR3 protein: CASRQQGEVTKNIQYF
J gene: TRBJ2-4
clone size: -
D gene: -
V gene: TRBV5-4

CDR3 DNA: TGTGCCAGCAGTTTTGTTCTAGCGGGGGCCGACAAGTACTTC
CDR3 protein: CASSFVLAGADKYF
J gene: TRBJ2-5
clone size: -
D gene: TRBD2
V gene: TRBV28

CDR3 DNA: TGTGCCAGCATCTCGGGAGGGGTGGGTGAAGCTTTCTTT
CDR3 protein: CASISGGVGEAFF
J gene: TRBJ1-1
clone size: -
D gene: -
V gene: TRBV28

CDR3 DNA: TGTGCCAGCAGACTTGGGAGTTCACCCCTCCACTTT
CDR3 protein: CASRLGSSPLHF
J gene: TRBJ1-6
clone size: -
D gene: -
V gene: TRBV7-9

CDR3 DNA: TGTGCCAGCAGTGAACGAGCCTATGGCTACACCTTC
CDR3 protein: CASSERAYGYTF
J gene: TRBJ1-2
clone size: -
D gene: -
V gene: TRBV6-1

CDR3 DNA: TGCGCCAGCAGCTTGGGGGTAGGGGGCTCCTACAATGAGCAGTTCTTC
CDR3 protein: CASSLGVGGSYNEQFF
J gene: TRBJ2-1
clone size: few
D gene: -
V gene: TRBV5-1

CDR3 DNA: TGTGCCAGCAGCTTAACAGGCAGGAGCTATGGCTACACCTTC
CDR3 protein: CASSLTGRSYGYTF
J gene: TRBJ1-2
clone size: -
D gene: -
V gene: TRBV7-9

CDR3 DNA: TGTGCCAGCAGGAGGGACAGGAACACTGAAGCTTTCTTT
CDR3 protein: CASRRDRNTEAFF
J gene: TRBJ1-1
clone size: -
D gene: TRBD1
V gene: TRBV6-4